One sample yielded the 23 T cell receptor beta chains listed below, sequenced in a study of blood T cell repertoires in COVID-19. Clones were read by immunoSEQ multiplex PCR, and TCRdb kept only the in-frame ones, dropping some. The table includes about 270,000 clones, about four fifths detected once. The sample consisted of peripheral blood. All receptors derive from a woman aged 45-65 years who had recovered from COVID-19.

The V and J genes are TRBV5-1 and TRBJ2-7; D is possibly TRBD2 (6 bases). With 0 bases removed from V and 5 bases from J, the gap between germline ends came to 12 bases. The germline V gene encodes CDR1 SGHRS and CDR2 YFSETQ. The CDR3 is 14 amino acids. The CDR3 DNA is TGCGCCAGCAGCTTGGGTGGAGGGGCGGACGAGCAGTACTTC. Translated, it gives CASSLGGGADEQYF.

The rearrangement uses TRBV4-1 and TRBJ1-5; 7 nucleotides agree with TRBD1. Looked up from germline, CDR1 is MGHRA and CDR2 is YSYEKL. This CDR3 is built from 13 residues. V lost 4 bases and J lost 5; bases outside the gene matches: 2. CDR3 coding DNA: TGCGCCAGCAGCCGGGACAGTTATCAGCCCCAGCATTTT. Amino acid sequence: CASSRDSYQPQHF.

The chain carries TRBV4-3 and TRBJ2-1, with 7 positions matching TRBD1. V was pared by 1 base and J by 2 bases, with 2 bases of the junction left unmatched. This CDR3 comprises 15 residues. In germline, CDR1 is LGHNA, CDR2 YSLEER. This CDR3 is CASSQAGQPYNEQFF. The CDR3 DNA reads TGCGCCAGCAGCCAAGCGGGACAGCCCTACAATGAGCAGTTCTTC.

This chain links TRBV28 with TRBJ2-7, with D possibly TRBD2 on 7 matching bases. With 7 bases removed from V and 4 bases from J, the gap between germline ends came to 17 bases. This CDR3 has 14 amino acids. The germline V gene encodes CDR1 MDHEN and CDR2 SYDVKM. Written as DNA, the CDR3 is TGTGCCAGCATCAAGGGGGGGCCTTTATACGAGCAGTACTTC. Translating it yields CASIKGGPLYEQYF.

The gene calls are TRBV5-8 and TRBJ2-1, with D possibly being TRBD2 (6 bases). The ends were cut back, 3 bases at V and 4 bases at J, with 29 bases in the middle. The length of the CDR3 is 20 residues. Germline V CDR1 and CDR2: SGHTS, YDEGEE. The CDR3, as DNA: TGTGCCAGCAGCTCAGGGATCGGAGGGTCTCTAAAACCATCATACAATGAGCAGTTCTTC. Its translation: CASSSGIGGSLKPSYNEQFF. Filled out from reference TRBV5-8 and TRBJ2-1, the complete variable domain reads EAGVTQSPTHLIKTRGQQATLRCSPISGHTSVYWYQQALGLGLQFLLWYDEGEERNRGNFPPRFSGRQFPNYSSELNVNALELEDSALYLCASSSGIGGSLKPSYNEQFFGPGTRLTVL.

The chain recombines TRBV18 with TRBJ1-5; 8 positions agree with TRBD1. The CDR3 is 18 residues long. The trim removed 1 base at V and 1 base at J, leaving 9 bases unmatched. Germline V gives CDR1 KGHSH, CDR2 LQKENI. CDR3 in DNA: TGTGCCAGCTCACCACGGGGGACAGGTTGGGGAAGCAATCAGCCCCAGCATTTT. Amino acid sequence: CASSPRGTGWGSNQPQHF.

This rearrangement joins TRBV10-3 to TRBJ2-7; 9 bases map to TRBD1. Losses at the gene ends were 7 bases for V and 2 bases for J; bases not matched to a gene: 6. Germline lookup yields CDR1 ENHRY and CDR2 SYGVKD. This CDR3 is built from 14 residues. The CDR3 bases are TGTGCCATCACGACTGGACAGGGGACCTACGAGCAGTACTTC. It is translated as CAITTGQGTYEQYF.

This chain joins TRBV25-1 and TRBJ2-2; 14 bases agree with TRBD2. V lost 9 bases and J lost 6; bases outside the gene matches: 6. This CDR3 is 15 amino acids long. From germline, CDR1 is MGHDK and CDR2 SYGVNS. CDR3 DNA: TGTGCCAGGGGGACTAGCGGGAGAAGCCCCGGGGAGCTGTTTTTT. Residues: CARGTSGRSPGELFF.

The chain couples TRBV11-2 to TRBJ1-1; D call uncertain. Per germline, CDR1 SGHAT and CDR2 FQNNGV. CDR3 length equals 14 residues. Trimming shortened V by 7 bases and J by 5 bases, and 17 bases separated the two germline ends. CDR3 amino acids: CASNLGHAGTEAFF. CDR3 in DNA: TGTGCCAGCAACTTGGGTCACGCGGGAACTGAAGCTTTCTTT.

The CDR3 spells CASSSTDSEAFF. The CDR3 nucleotides are TGTGCCAGTAGTTCGACAGACTCTGAAGCTTTCTTT. The rearrangement uses TRBV19 and TRBJ1-1, with D tentatively TRBD1 (5 bases). There are 12 residues in the CDR3. Germline V CDR1 and CDR2: LNHDA, SQIVND (reference sequence). Trimming cost V 5 bases and J 6 bases, with 10 bases left between them.

The J gene is TRBJ2-1, the V gene TRBV6-5; weak D call: TRBD1 (5 bases). CDR3 length equals 12 residues. V was pared by 7 bases and J by 7 bases, with 11 bases between. CDR1 and CDR2 from the germline V gene are MNHEY and SVGAGI. CDR3 coding DNA: TGTGCCAGCAAGAAGGGGTGGAATGAGCAGTTCTTC. Translation: CASKKGWNEQFF.

This clone has only a few counts. The chain couples TRBV2 to TRBJ2-1; 10 bases map to TRBD2. Germline CDR1 reads SNHLY; CDR2 reads FYNNEI. The CDR3 totals 13 residues. With 6 bases clipped from V and 8 bases from J, the junction kept 4 bases outside the gene matches. CDR3 in DNA: TGTGCCAGCAGACTAGCGGGAAATGATGAGCAGTTCTTC. As protein: CASRLAGNDEQFF.

The genes are TRBV19 and TRBJ1-1, with a tentative D call TRBD1 (5 bases). V gave up 3 bases and J gave up 0 bases, with 11 bases separating them. CDR3 length: 15 residues. Germline CDR1 and CDR2: LNHDA and SQIVND (reference sequence). Here the CDR3 reads CASSMWGVLNTEAFF. The DNA for the CDR3 is TGTGCCAGTAGTATGTGGGGGGTCTTGAACACTGAAGCTTTCTTT.

V and J are TRBV19 and TRBJ1-3, with D possibly matching TRBD1 (5 bases). V was shortened by 5 bases and J by 4 bases, with 18 bases between the two germline ends. Germline V gives CDR1 LNHDA, CDR2 SQIVND (reference sequence). The CDR3 is 16 residues long. DNA for the CDR3: TGTGCCAGTAGTCCCCGAGCCGAGTCAGGGGGAAACACCATATATTTT. Translation gives CASSPRAESGGNTIYF.

The chain carries TRBV19 and TRBJ2-1; D uncertain. Germline V CDR1 and CDR2: LNHDA, SQIVND (reference sequence). This CDR3 region has 13 residues. Trimming pared 2 bases from V and 5 bases from J, leaving 7 bases between. The CDR3 nucleotides read TGTGCCAGTAGTATATTTAATCACAATGAGCAGTTCTTC. It codes for CASSIFNHNEQFF.

The CDR3 DNA reads TGCGCCAGCAGCCTAGGGGGACAGGGCACTGAAGCTTTCTTT. It yields the protein CASSLGGQGTEAFF. This chain links TRBV5-1 with TRBJ1-1, with 9 bases aligning to TRBD1. The CDR3 spans 14 residues. Per the germline V gene, CDR1 is SGHRS and CDR2 is YFSETQ. The V and J ends lost 4 bases and 4 bases, in that order; junction bases with no gene match: 5.

The CDR3 reads CASTNRGGLYGYTF. CDR3 in DNA: TGTGCCAGCACTAACCGGGGGGGGCTCTATGGCTACACCTTC. The genes are TRBV7-2 and TRBJ1-2; possibly TRBD1 for D (6 bases). The CDR3 totals 14 residues. Trimming shortened V by 7 bases and J by 4 bases, and 16 bases separated the two germline ends. Per the germline V gene, CDR1 is SGHTA and CDR2 is FQGNSA.

The count of this clone is one. This sequence joins TRBV27 and TRBJ2-1; D call uncertain. The germline CDR1 and CDR2 sequences are MNHEY and SMNVEV (reference sequence). The length of the CDR3 is 20 residues. Trimming took 0 bases from V and 0 from J, leaving 21 bases between them. CDR3: CASSLSIWRWQKSSYNEQFF. In DNA form, the CDR3 reads TGTGCCAGCAGTTTATCGATATGGAGATGGCAGAAAAGCTCCTACAATGAGCAGTTCTTC.

The V call is TRBV28, the J call TRBJ2-7, with 10 bases lining up with TRBD1. With 4 bases clipped from V and 2 bases from J, the junction kept 11 bases outside the gene matches. This CDR3 contains 17 residues. Germline lookup yields CDR1 MDHEN and CDR2 SYDVKM. The CDR3 DNA follows: TGTGCCAGCAGTTCCCGAGGCGGGACAGGGGAAACCTACGAGCAGTACTTC. Its translation is CASSSRGGTGETYEQYF. The complete variable domain, with remaining parts taken from reference TRBV28 and TRBJ2-7, reads DVKVTQSSRYLVKRTGEKVFLECVQDMDHENMFWYRQDPGLGLRLIYFSYDVKMKEKGDIPEGYSVSREKKERFSLILESASTNQTSMYLCASSSRGGTGETYEQYFGPGTRLTVT.

This clone showed up just a few times. The chain joins TRBV4-2 to TRBJ2-7, with 8 nucleotides matching TRBD2. V shed 1 base, J shed 7 bases, and the junction held 9 bases outside the gene matches. Germline CDR1 is LGHNA and CDR2 is YNFKEQ. The CDR3 covers 15 residues. The CDR3 nucleotides are TGTGCCAGCAGCCAAGGGTCAGCGGGAGATGGGGAGCAGTACTTC. It yields the protein CASSQGSAGDGEQYF.

The chain recombines TRBV28 with TRBJ2-1; TRBD2 matches at 9 bases. Trimming took 9 bases from V and 9 from J; bases not matched to a gene: 15. CDR1 MDHEN and CDR2 SYDVKM come from the germline V gene. The CDR3 totals 15 residues. CDR3 DNA sequence: TGTGCCAGTCCCCCTATGGGCCTAGCGGGATCTGAGCAGTTCTTC. It is translated as CASPPMGLAGSEQFF.

The CDR3 is CASSQGGQGAYEQYF. The DNA of the CDR3 is TGCGCCAGCAGCCAAGGAGGGCAGGGGGCCTACGAGCAGTACTTC. This chain uses TRBV4-1 with TRBJ2-7; 7 positions agree with TRBD1. The CDR3 is 15 residues long. Per the germline V gene, CDR1 is MGHRA and CDR2 is YSYEKL. The ends lost 1 base at V and 2 bases at J; junction bases unmatched: 5.

The rearrangement links TRBV5-6 to TRBJ2-7; D uncertain. CDR1 and CDR2 (germline): SGHDT, YYEEEE. The CDR3 spans 12 residues. V lost 3 bases and J lost 3, with 7 bases in between. The CDR3: CASSSRHYEQYF. CDR3 nucleotide sequence: TGTGCCAGCAGCTCCAGACACTACGAGCAGTACTTC.